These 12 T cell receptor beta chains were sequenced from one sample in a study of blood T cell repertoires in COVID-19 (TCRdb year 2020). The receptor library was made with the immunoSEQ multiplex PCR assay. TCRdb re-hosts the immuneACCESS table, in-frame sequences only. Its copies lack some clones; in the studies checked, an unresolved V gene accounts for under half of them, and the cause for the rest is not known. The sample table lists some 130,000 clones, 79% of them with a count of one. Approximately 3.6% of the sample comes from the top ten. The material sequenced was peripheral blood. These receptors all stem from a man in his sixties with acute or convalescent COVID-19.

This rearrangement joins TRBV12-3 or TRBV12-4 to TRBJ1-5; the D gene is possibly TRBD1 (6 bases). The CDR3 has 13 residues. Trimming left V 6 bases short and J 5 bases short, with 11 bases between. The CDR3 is CASRGAWDQPQHF. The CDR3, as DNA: TGTGCCAGCAGGGGGGCATGGGATCAGCCCCAGCATTTT.

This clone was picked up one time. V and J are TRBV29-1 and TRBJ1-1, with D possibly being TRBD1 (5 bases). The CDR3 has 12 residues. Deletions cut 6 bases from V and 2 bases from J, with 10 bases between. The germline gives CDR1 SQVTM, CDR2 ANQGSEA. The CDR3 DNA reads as TGCAGCGTAGGGGAGGGAAACACTGAAGCTTTCTTT. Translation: CSVGEGNTEAFF.

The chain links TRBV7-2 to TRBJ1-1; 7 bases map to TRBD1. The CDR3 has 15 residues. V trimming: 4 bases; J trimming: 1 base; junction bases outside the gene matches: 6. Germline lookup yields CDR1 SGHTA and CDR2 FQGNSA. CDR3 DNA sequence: TGTGCCAGCAGCTCATACAGGGGACCGAACACTGAAGCTTTCTTT. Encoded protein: CASSSYRGPNTEAFF.

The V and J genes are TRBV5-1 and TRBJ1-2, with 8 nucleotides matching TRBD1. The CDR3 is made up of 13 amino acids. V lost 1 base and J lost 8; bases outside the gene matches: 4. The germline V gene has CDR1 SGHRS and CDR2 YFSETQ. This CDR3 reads CASSLQGAEGYTF. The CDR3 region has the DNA TGCGCCAGCAGCTTGCAGGGGGCGGAAGGCTACACCTTC.

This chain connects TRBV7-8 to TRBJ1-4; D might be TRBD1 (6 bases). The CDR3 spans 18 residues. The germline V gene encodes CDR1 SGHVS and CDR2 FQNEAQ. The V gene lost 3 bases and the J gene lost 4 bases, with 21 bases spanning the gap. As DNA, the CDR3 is TGTGCCAGCAGCTTTTTTTCGCTGGCAGGGGAATTTAATGAAAAACTGTTTTTT. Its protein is CASSFFSLAGEFNEKLFF.

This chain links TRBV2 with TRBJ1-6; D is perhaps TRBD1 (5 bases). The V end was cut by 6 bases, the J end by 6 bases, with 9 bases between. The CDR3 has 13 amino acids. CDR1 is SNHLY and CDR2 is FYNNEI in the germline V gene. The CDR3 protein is CASRQGTNSPLHF. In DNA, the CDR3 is TGTGCCAGCAGGCAGGGTACTAATTCACCCCTCCACTTT.

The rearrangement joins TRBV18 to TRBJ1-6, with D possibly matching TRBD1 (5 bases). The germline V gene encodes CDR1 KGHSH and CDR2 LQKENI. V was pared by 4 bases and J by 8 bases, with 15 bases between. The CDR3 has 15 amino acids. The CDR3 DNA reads TGTGCCAGCTCACTGAAAGCGGGGCGCGATTCACCCCTCCACTTT. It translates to CASSLKAGRDSPLHF. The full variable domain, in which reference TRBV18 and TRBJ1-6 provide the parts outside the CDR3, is NAGVMQNPRHLVRRRGQEARLRCSPMKGHSHVYWYRQLPEEGLKFMVYLQKENIIDESGMPKERFSAEFPKEGPSILRIQQVVRGDSAAYFCASSLKAGRDSPLHFGNGTRLTVT.

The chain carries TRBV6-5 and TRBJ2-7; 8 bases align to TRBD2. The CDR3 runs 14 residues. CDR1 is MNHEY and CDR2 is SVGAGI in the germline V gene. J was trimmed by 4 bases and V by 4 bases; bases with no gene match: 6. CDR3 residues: CASSSRTSRYEQYF. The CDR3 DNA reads TGTGCCAGCAGTTCTCGGACTAGCAGATACGAGCAGTACTTC.

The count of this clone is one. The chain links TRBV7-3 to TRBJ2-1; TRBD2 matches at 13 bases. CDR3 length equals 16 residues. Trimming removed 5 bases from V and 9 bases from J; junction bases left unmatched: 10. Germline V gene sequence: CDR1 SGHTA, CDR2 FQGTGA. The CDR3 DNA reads TGTGCCAGCAGCCCCAAGGGGACTAGCGGGAATCGTGAGCAGTTCTTC. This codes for CASSPKGTSGNREQFF.

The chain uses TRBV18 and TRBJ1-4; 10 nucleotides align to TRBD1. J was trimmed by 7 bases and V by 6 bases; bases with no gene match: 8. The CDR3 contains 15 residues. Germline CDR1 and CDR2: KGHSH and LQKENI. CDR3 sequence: CASSTTWTGGEKLFF. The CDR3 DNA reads TGTGCCAGCTCTACCACCTGGACAGGGGGTGAAAAACTGTTTTTT.

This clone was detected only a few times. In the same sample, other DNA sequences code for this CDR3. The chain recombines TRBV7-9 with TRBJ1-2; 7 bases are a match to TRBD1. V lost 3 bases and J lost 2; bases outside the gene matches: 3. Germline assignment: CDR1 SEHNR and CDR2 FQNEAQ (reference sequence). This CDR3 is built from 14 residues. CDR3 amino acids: CASSFTGENYGYTF. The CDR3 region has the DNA TGTGCCAGCAGCTTTACAGGGGAAAACTATGGCTACACCTTC.

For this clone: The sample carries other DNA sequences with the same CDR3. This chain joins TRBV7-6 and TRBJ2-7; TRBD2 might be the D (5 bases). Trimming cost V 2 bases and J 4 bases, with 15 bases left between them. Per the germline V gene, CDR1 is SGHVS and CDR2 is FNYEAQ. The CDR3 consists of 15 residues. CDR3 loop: CASSLRAGGVYEQYF. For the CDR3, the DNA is TGTGCCAGCAGCTTAAGAGCTGGAGGTGTTTACGAGCAGTACTTC.